This T cell receptor (beta chain) derives from a study of T cell responses to AZD1222 COVID-19 vaccine (dated by TCRdb to the early 2020s). About the study as a whole: AZD1222 recipients with second doses at about 4 weeks or about 12 weeks were pooled, because spike-specific TCR depth and breadth did not differ between schedules. TCR sequencing covered 230 or so trial participants: 200 to 210 given two doses of AZD1222 and 26 given two doses of MenACWY control vaccine. Enrollment into the trials was organized by age into subgroups of 18-55, 56-69 and 70-plus years, and those subgroups contained roughly 150, 30 and 60 TCR-sequenced participants, respectively. General findings and caveats noted by the study authors: Participants were mostly white British and included more females than males, and it was suggested by the authors that clonal diversity may have been underestimated. No day 14 peak-response samples were available, so repertoires were characterized only after the peak T cell response. Reportedly, close to half of the unique spike-specific TCRs recognized epitopes lying outside the regions that are mutated in the B.1.351 and B.1.1.7 variants. The 56-69-year group was small, and its depth increase did not reach significance, likely because of low power. Conclusions about previously exposed vaccinees were limited because only a handful of AZD1222 recipients were SARS-CoV-2 seropositive at baseline. The whole spike protein was spanned by vaccine-associated CD4 TCRs, and dominant responses were seen in regions 160-218 and 743-854. After two AZD1222 doses, spike-specific TCR breadth and depth were significantly higher than at day 0 and than in MenACWY recipients.

Per the germline V gene, SGHRS is the CDR1 and YFSETQ is the CDR2. V and J are truncated by 1 base and 3 bases respectively, leaving an intervening sequence of 8 bases. The CDR3 runs 13 amino acids, cysteine and phenylalanine included. The DNA shown is the 39-base CDR3, in frame from base 1. Concerning this clone itself: Its antigen remains unidentified. Base qualities were left out, and no much larger clone turns up one base away.

The CDR3 regions of human TCRbeta chains were subjected to immunosequencing. For the original study's pipeline: TCRs in the repertoires were compared against a reference library of SARS-CoV-2-specific TCRs that had been generated with the MIRA antigen-specificity platform. Breadth was defined as the fraction of unique TCRs that were SARS-CoV-2-associated, and depth was defined as the fraction of total T cells that were SARS-CoV-2-associated. Each spike-specific TCR was assigned to its reactive spike region and to a CD4 or CD8 class using the MIRA data. Log10-transformed breadth and depth values were compared by one-way ANOVA with Sidak's multiple comparisons tests. Sourced from immuneACCESS, this table was stored by TCRdb with only in-frame sequences that have V and J called. A share of the clones is absent; for the studies checked, an unresolved V gene accounts for under half, and the remainder has no known explanation. V and J calls and clone size come straight from that table; D and trimming were deduced from the DNA. For this sample the table gives about 120,000 clones, of which about 87% were detected only once. The ten top clones hold roughly 8.9% of the sample.

This sample's time point label indicates: baseline before first vaccination. Vaccinee samples were obtained from the UK trials COV001 and COV002, which included a single-blind randomized controlled phase 2/3 trial of AZD1222 (ChAdOx1 nCoV-19) in healthy adults. For TCRbeta chain sequencing, PBMC samples from trial participants were taken at day 0 and at day 28 after the second dose. In this chain, TRBV5-1 is recombined with TRBJ2-7; the D gene lacks a confident call. The receptor was derived from an adult in good health. The starting material was peripheral blood, obtained on day 0 of AZD1222 vaccination. The DNA sequence is TGCGCCAGCAGCTTGTTGGGCAACTACGAGCAGTACTTC. It codes for CASSLLGNYEQYF.